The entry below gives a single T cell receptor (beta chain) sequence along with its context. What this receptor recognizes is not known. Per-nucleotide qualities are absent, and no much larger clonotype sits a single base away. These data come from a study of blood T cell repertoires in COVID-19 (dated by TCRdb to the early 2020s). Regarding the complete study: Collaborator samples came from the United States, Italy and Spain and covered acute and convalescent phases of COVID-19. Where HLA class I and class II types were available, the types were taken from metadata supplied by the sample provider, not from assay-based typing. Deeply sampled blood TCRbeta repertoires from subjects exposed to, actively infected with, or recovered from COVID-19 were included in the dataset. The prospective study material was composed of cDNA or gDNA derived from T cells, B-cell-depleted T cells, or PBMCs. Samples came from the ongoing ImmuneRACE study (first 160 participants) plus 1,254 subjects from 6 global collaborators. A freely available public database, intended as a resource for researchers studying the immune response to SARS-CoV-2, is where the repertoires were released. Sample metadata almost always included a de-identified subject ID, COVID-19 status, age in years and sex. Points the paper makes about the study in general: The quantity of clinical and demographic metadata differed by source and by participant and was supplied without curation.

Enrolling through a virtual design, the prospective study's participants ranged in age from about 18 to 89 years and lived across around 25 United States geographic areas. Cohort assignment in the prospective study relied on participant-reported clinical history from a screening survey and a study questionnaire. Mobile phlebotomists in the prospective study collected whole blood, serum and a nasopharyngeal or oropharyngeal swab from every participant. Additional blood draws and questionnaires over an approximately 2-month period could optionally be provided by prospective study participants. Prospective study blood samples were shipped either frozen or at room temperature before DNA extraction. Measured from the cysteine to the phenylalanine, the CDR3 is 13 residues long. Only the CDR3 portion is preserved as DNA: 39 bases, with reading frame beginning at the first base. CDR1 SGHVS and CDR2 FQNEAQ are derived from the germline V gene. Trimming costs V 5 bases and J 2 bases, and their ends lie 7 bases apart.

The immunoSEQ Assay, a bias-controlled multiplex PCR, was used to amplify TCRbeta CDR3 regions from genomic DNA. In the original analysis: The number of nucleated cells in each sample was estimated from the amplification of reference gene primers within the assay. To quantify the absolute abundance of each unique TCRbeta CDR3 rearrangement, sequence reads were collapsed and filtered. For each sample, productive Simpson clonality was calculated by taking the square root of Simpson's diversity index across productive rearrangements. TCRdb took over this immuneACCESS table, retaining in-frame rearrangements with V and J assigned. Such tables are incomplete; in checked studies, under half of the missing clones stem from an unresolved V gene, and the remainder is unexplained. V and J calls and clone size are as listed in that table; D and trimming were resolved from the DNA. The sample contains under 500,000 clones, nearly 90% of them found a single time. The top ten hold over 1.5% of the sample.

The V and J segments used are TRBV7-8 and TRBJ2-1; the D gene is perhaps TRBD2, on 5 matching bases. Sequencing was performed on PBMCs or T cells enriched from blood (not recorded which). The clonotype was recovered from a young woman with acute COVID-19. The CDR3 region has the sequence CASSRLTYNEQFF. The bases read TGTGCCAGCAGCAGACTAACCTACAATGAGCAGTTCTTC. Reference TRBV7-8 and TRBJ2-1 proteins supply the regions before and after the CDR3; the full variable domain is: GAGVSQSPRYKVAKRGQDVALRCDPISGHVSLFWYQQALGQGPEFLTYFQNEAQLDKSGLPSDRFFAERPEGSVSTLKIQRTQQEDSAVYLCASSRLTYNEQFFGPGTRLTVL.